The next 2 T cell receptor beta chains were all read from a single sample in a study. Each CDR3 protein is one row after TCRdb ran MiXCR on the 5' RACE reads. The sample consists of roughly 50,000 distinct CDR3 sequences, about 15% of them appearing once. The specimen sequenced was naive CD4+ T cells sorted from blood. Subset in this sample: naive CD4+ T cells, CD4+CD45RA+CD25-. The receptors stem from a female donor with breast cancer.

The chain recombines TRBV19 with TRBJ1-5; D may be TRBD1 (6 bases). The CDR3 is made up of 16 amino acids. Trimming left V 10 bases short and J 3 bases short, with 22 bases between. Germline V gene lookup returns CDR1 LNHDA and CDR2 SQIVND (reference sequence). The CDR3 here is CATVSRGADANQPQHF. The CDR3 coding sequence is TGTGCCACCGTTAGTCGGGGGGCAGACGCCAATCAGCCCCAGCATTTT.

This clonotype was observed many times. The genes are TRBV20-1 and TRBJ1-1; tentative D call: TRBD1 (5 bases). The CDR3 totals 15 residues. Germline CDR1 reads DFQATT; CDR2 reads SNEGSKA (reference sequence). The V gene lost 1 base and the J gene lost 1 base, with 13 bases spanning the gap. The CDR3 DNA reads TGCAGTGCTAGAGCGGGGGGACGAACGAACACTGAAGCTTTCTTT. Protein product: CSARAGGRTNTEAFF.